A single sample is the source of the 21 T cell receptor beta chains below, sequenced in a study of cytomegalovirus exposure and HLA in healthy donors. TCRdb keeps only in-frame clones here, not all; method: immunoSEQ multiplex PCR. The table lists 60,000 to 85,000 clones, 96% of them singletons. Sequenced: PBMCs. These receptors all come from a woman in her late teens or twenties in good health and CMV-seropositive.

J is TRBJ2-3 and V is TRBV19, with TRBD2 matching 7 bases. The V gene end was trimmed by 5 bases and the J gene end by 2 bases; junction bases not matched to a gene: 4. This CDR3 is 14 amino acids long. The germline V gene has CDR1 LNHDA and CDR2 SQIVND (reference sequence). CDR3 coding DNA: TGTGCCAGTAGTCGCGGGAGTGACACAGATACGCAGTATTTT. Its translation is CASSRGSDTDTQYF.

The rearrangement uses TRBV29-1 and TRBJ2-1; 11 positions match TRBD2. CDR1 is SQVTM and CDR2 is ANQGSEA in the germline V gene. The CDR3 sequence is 17 residues long. J lost 0 bases, V lost 7 bases, and 11 bases had no gene match. This CDR3 is CSAKLAGAPFSYNEQFF. CDR3 nucleotides: TGCAGCGCCAAACTAGCGGGAGCGCCGTTCTCCTACAATGAGCAGTTCTTC.

This clone was detected only once. The chain links TRBV28 to TRBJ2-7; 11 bases align to TRBD2. Germline lookup yields CDR1 MDHEN and CDR2 SYDVKM. The V segment lost 5 bases and the J segment 6 bases; nucleotides outside the gene matches: 9. CDR3 length: 15 amino acids. The DNA of the CDR3 is TGTGCCAGCAGTAGTTTACTAGCGGGAGATGGCGAGCAGTACTTC. Its translation is CASSSLLAGDGEQYF. Combining the CDR3 with reference TRBV28 and TRBJ2-7 gives the whole variable domain DVKVTQSSRYLVKRTGEKVFLECVQDMDHENMFWYRQDPGLGLRLIYFSYDVKMKEKGDIPEGYSVSREKKERFSLILESASTNQTSMYLCASSSLLAGDGEQYFGPGTRLTVT.

The V and J genes are TRBV27 and TRBJ2-7; a possible D gene is TRBD2 (5 bases). CDR3 length equals 13 residues. The V end was cut by 3 bases, the J end by 5 bases, with 11 bases between. Germline V CDR1 and CDR2: MNHEY, SMNVEV (reference sequence). The CDR3 nucleotides are TGTGCCAGCAGTTTTTTTCGGGAAAACGAGCAGTACTTC. It specifies CASSFFRENEQYF.

The chain links TRBV5-1 to TRBJ1-4, with a possible D match to TRBD1 (5 bases). V lost 0 bases to trimming and J lost 10 bases, with 13 bases between them. The CDR3 consists of 14 residues. Germline V gene lookup returns CDR1 SGHRS and CDR2 YFSETQ. The CDR3 DNA reads TGCGCCAGCAGCTTGGACGTGGGGGGTCCAAAACTGTTTTTT. Encoded protein: CASSLDVGGPKLFF.

This clone was seen just once. The CDR3 region has the DNA TGTGCCAGCAGCTTGGGACTAGCGGGAGTCGAGCAGTACTTC. Translation gives CASSLGLAGVEQYF. The chain couples TRBV5-6 to TRBJ2-7; 12 bases match TRBD2. V shed 0 bases and J 6 bases; nucleotides not matched to a gene: 1. The CDR3 is 14 amino acids. The V gene's germline CDR1 is SGHDT and CDR2 YYEEEE.

The V and J genes are TRBV30 and TRBJ2-1; D might be TRBD2 (6 bases). Germline V lookup: CDR1 GTSNPN, CDR2 SVGIG (reference sequence). Trimming took 1 base from V and 4 from J, leaving 11 bases between them. CDR3 length: 14 residues. The CDR3, as DNA: TGTGCCTGGAGTGGCCTAGCGCGTTACAATGAGCAGTTCTTC. Its translation: CAWSGLARYNEQFF. The variable domain in full, with the rest retrieved from reference TRBV30 and TRBJ2-1, is SQTIHQWPATLVQPVGSPLSLECTVEGTSNPNLYWYRQAAGRGLQLLFYSVGIGQISSEVPQNLSASRPQDRQFILSSKKLLLSDSGFYLCAWSGLARYNEQFFGPGTRLTVL.

This chain uses TRBV6-5 with TRBJ2-2, with a possible D match to TRBD2 (5 bases). Trimming stripped 2 bases from V and 1 base from J, with 8 bases between. CDR1 and CDR2 (germline): MNHEY, SVGAGI. The CDR3 is 15 amino acids. The CDR3 DNA reads TGTGCCAGCAGTTACAGAGGGAGGAACACCGGGGAGCTGTTTTTT. Translated: CASSYRGRNTGELFF.

The chain recombines TRBV5-5 with TRBJ2-4, with D possibly matching TRBD2 (5 bases). The germline V gene has CDR1 SGHKS and CDR2 YYEKEE (reference sequence). The CDR3 has 13 amino acids. V was clipped by 5 bases and J by 5 bases, with 11 bases between them. The CDR3 reads CASRAGGQNIQYF. The CDR3 DNA is TGTGCCAGCAGGGCGGGCGGACAAAACATTCAGTACTTC.

The chain couples TRBV19 to TRBJ2-7; TRBD2 matches at 11 bases. CDR1 is LNHDA and CDR2 is SQIVND in the germline V gene (reference sequence). The J segment lost 0 bases and the V segment lost 6 bases, leaving 7 bases of the junction unmatched. The CDR3 totals 16 residues. This CDR3 is CASSPYGTSGSYEQYF. As DNA, the CDR3 is TGTGCCAGTAGCCCATACGGGACTAGCGGCTCCTACGAGCAGTACTTC.

J is TRBJ2-6 and V is TRBV5-1; 8 bases are shared with TRBD1. The CDR3 consists of 16 residues. The V segment lost 1 base and the J segment 1 base; nucleotides outside the gene matches: 1. Germline V gene lookup returns CDR1 SGHRS and CDR2 YFSETQ. The CDR3 DNA follows: TGCGCCAGCAGCTTGACAGGGGGATCTGGGGCCAACGTCCTGACTTTC. The encoded protein is CASSLTGGSGANVLTF.

The gene calls are TRBV7-6 and TRBJ2-5, with a weak D call TRBD2 (5 bases). From germline, CDR1 is SGHVS and CDR2 FNYEAQ. Trimming removed 5 bases from V and 1 base from J, with 11 bases in between. The CDR3 covers 14 residues. CDR3 coding DNA: TGTGCCAGCAGCGGACGCGGGCTCCAAGAGACCCAGTACTTC. Translation gives CASSGRGLQETQYF.

The rearrangement uses TRBV18 and TRBJ1-4; 10 bases are a match to TRBD1. Per germline, CDR1 KGHSH and CDR2 LQKENI. The junction had 10 bases not matched to a gene; V was cut back by 4 bases and J by 8 bases. The CDR3 is 16 amino acids. CDR3 in DNA: TGTGCCAGCTCACTTAGCTGGGGACAGGGGCGGGAAAAACTGTTTTTT. Protein: CASSLSWGQGREKLFF.

The chain is built from TRBV4-3 and TRBJ2-3, with 9 bases aligning to TRBD2. The germline gives CDR1 LGHNA, CDR2 YSLEER. Unmatched junction bases numbered 4, after V lost 2 bases and J lost 1 base. This CDR3 is built from 16 residues. The CDR3 coding sequence is TGCGCCAGCAGCCAAACTAGCGGGCAAGGCACAGATACGCAGTATTTT. It encodes CASSQTSGQGTDTQYF.

The CDR3 DNA reads TGTGCCAGCAAACCACAGGGGGGCAATCAGCCCCAGCATTTT. This gives the protein CASKPQGGNQPQHF. The chain carries TRBV7-2 and TRBJ1-5; 8 bases match TRBD1. This CDR3 contains 14 residues. V trimming: 7 bases; J trimming: 2 bases; junction bases outside the gene matches: 4. Germline CDR1 and CDR2: SGHTA and FQGNSA.

A single count supports this clone. J is TRBJ2-7 and V is TRBV11-2; D gene ambiguous. V lost 1 base, J lost 2 bases, and 6 bases lay in between. The germline V gene encodes CDR1 SGHAT and CDR2 FQNNGV. This CDR3 is 13 amino acids long. CDR3 nucleotides: TGTGCCAGCAGCTTAGCGGGTCCCTACGAGCAGTACTTC. The encoded protein is CASSLAGPYEQYF. Complete variable domain (other parts from reference TRBV11-2 and TRBJ2-7): EAGVAQSPRYKIIEKRQSVAFWCNPISGHATLYWYQQILGQGPKLLIQFQNNGVVDDSQLPKDRFSAERLKGVDSTLKIQPAKLEDSAVYLCASSLAGPYEQYFGPGTRLTVT.

The chain joins TRBV5-1 to TRBJ1-1, with 7 bases that match TRBD1. Germline CDR1 reads SGHRS; CDR2 reads YFSETQ. Trimming cost V 4 bases and J 5 bases; bases outside gene matches: 8. This CDR3 comprises 14 residues. The CDR3 reads CASSVTGVGTEAFF. In DNA, the CDR3 is TGCGCCAGCAGCGTCACAGGGGTTGGAACTGAAGCTTTCTTT. Complete variable domain (other parts from reference TRBV5-1 and TRBJ1-1): KAGVTQTPRYLIKTRGQQVTLSCSPISGHRSVSWYQQTPGQGLQFLFEYFSETQRNKGNFPGRFSGRQFSNSRSEMNVSTLELGDSALYLCASSVTGVGTEAFFGQGTRLTVV.

The gene calls are TRBV4-1 and TRBJ1-1; D uncertain. V lost 5 bases, J lost 0 bases, and 10 bases lay in between. The CDR3 runs to 14 residues. CDR1 is MGHRA, CDR2 YSYEKL, per germline. This CDR3 reads CASSLQLMNTEAFF. The CDR3 DNA follows: TGCGCCAGCAGCTTACAGCTCATGAACACTGAAGCTTTCTTT.

The chain employs TRBV15 and TRBJ1-5; D is unclear. The CDR3 consists of 13 residues. The germline V gene encodes CDR1 LNHNV and CDR2 YYDKDF (reference sequence). With 0 bases removed from V and 8 bases from J, the gap between germline ends came to 8 bases. The CDR3 sequence is CATSRDGIKPQHF. CDR3 nucleotide sequence: TGTGCCACCAGCAGAGACGGGATAAAGCCCCAGCATTTT. Combining the CDR3 with reference TRBV15 and TRBJ1-5 gives the whole variable domain DAMVIQNPRYQVTQFGKPVTLSCSQTLNHNVMYWYQQKSSQAPKLLFHYYDKDFNNEADTPDNFQSRRPNTSFCFLDIRSPGLGDTAMYLCATSRDGIKPQHFGDGTRLSIL.

The chain links TRBV7-9 to TRBJ2-5; 9 positions match TRBD2. The CDR3 spans 14 residues. The germline V gene has CDR1 SEHNR and CDR2 FQNEAQ (reference sequence). V lost 6 bases, J lost 5 bases, and 7 bases stayed unmatched. The CDR3 loop is CASRGGREDETQYF. The CDR3 DNA is TGTGCCAGCAGGGGCGGGAGGGAAGATGAGACCCAGTACTTC. The whole variable domain, filled in from reference TRBV7-9 and TRBJ2-5, reads DTGVSQNPRHKITKRGQNVTFRCDPISEHNRLYWYRQTLGQGPEFLTYFQNEAQLEKSRLLSDRFSAERPKGSFSTLEIQRTEQGDSAMYLCASRGGREDETQYFGPGTRLLVL.

V usage is TRBV28 and J usage is TRBJ2-5, with D perhaps TRBD1 (6 bases). The CDR3 runs 12 residues. The V gene lost 8 bases and the J gene lost 5 bases, with 12 bases spanning the gap. Germline loops: CDR1 MDHEN, CDR2 SYDVKM. CDR3 nucleotide sequence: TGTGCCAGCGGCCGGGACACCGAGACCCAGTACTTC. Translated, it gives CASGRDTETQYF.